This section outlines one TCR beta chain sequence together with its context. Its target is not known. The sample originates from a study of CD8+ T cells in alopecia areata. Germline CDR1 is GTSNPN and CDR2 is SVGIG (reference sequence). The CDR3 length is 13 residues. Trimming cost V 3 bases and J 9 bases; bases outside gene matches: 5. The sample's treatment: oral pan-JAK inhibitor, 5-10 mg twice daily. Points from the study as a whole: When scalp samples are sequenced, resident alphabeta T cells of normal skin are also captured.

Sequencing used cDNA as its template, made by extracting RNA and reverse transcribing it. Repertoires were generated with immunoSEQ multiplex PCR, while TCRdb's copy carries only in-frame clones and drops some. The sample gives 100,000 to 150,000 clones, over 55% of which show up once; around 5.7% is in the top ten. This TCR was recovered from a human donor with alopecia areata. The input for sequencing was CD4+ T cells sorted from blood, taken at week 4, from a patient treated with tofacitinib. The chain is built from TRBV30 and TRBJ2-5, with 12 bases that match TRBD2. The DNA for the CDR3 is TGTGCCTGGAGACTAGCGGGAGGTTGGGCCCAGTACTTC. Translation gives CAWRLAGGWAQYF.